This entry features one T cell receptor beta chain sequence. Its matching antigen is unknown. An end of the junction differs from the germline gene, which may be a read error. cDNA libraries of TCR beta carried unique molecular identifiers. TCRdb passed the PCR reads through MiXCR, listing each CDR3 protein once. The table lists about 570,000 distinct CDR3 sequences, approximately 34% of them singletons. The germline gives CDR1 SEHNR, CDR2 FQNEAQ (reference sequence). CDR3 size: 13 residues. The source of the sample is a study of post-analysis software for immune sequencing data. Findings and caveats of the study: In patients, TRBV5-6, TRBV5-1 and TRBV20-1 belonged to roughly 5 TRBV segments found more frequently than in controls.

Sequenced: blood. The chain recombines TRBV7-9 with TRBJ2-7, with D possibly being TRBD1 or TRBD2 (5 bases each). The J call could be wrong; TRBJ2-5 is a better fit for the DNA end. The receptor was isolated from a girl aged 2-17 years with multiple sclerosis. CDR3 nucleotides: TGTGCCAGCGGCTTAGGGACCGATGGGACCCAGTACTTC. Translating gives CASGLGTDGTQYF.